This entry concerns a single TCR beta chain. Some clones are missing from TCRdb's copy, which holds only in-frame ones; the method was immunoSEQ multiplex PCR. The sample has about 78,000 clones, just under 95% seen once. The sample is drawn from a study of technical replicates of blood from several donors. Germline CDR1 reads SNHLY; CDR2 reads FYNNEI. The germline V and J ends were trimmed by 6 bases and 1 base, with 12 bases remaining between them. The CDR3 spans 14 residues. The receptor's source is a human donor in good health. This chain connects TRBV2 to TRBJ1-2; D is unresolved. Sequences were obtained from T cells isolated from PBMCs. CDR3 bases: TGTGCCAGCAGGGACGGACTTTTTAACTATGGCTACACCTTC. Translation: CASRDGLFNYGYTF.